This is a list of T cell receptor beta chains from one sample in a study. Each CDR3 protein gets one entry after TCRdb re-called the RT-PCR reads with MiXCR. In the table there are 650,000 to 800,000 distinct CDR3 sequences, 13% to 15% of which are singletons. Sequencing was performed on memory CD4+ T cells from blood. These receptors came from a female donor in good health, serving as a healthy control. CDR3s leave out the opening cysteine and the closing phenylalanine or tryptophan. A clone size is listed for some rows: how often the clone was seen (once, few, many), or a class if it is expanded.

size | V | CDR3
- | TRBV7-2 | ASLRDRVTGANVMT
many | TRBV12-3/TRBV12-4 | ASSFGGDGYT
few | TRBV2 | ASSWSGRGNEQF
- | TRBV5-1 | AISLLGRLDTEAF
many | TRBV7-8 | ASSLDLSGFTDTQY
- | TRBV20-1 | SARDRTGRAGNTIY
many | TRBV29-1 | SAPRDTGSYNEQF
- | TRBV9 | ASSVDWGNTDTQY
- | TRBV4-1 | ASSQAGVGNEKLF
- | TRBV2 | AGGTSNTGELF
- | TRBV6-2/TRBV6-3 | ASRSGTIVETQY
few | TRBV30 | AWSVPGNQPQH
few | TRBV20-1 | SALRSLAGGLRSKTQY
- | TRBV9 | ASSAQGQGNTEAF
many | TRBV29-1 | SGARLAGDEQY
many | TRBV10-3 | AINTGLAGSNEQF
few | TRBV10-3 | AISESRVRRSGELF
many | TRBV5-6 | ASGGTDPLRGYT
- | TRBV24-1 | ATSDSLTQETQY
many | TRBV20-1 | SARTSYEQY
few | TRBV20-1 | SARGLLSGSYEQY
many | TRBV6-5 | ASSRSTGGGNTIY
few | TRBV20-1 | SARGLAGPFAYNEQF
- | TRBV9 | ASSDPGGVGDTQY
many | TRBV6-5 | ASSYTKGLGKETQY
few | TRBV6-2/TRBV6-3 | ASSRTGGGAAGELF
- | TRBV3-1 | ASSGQGSEGYT
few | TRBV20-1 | SARVDYIEQY
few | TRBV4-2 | ASSLRSGGEFDTQY
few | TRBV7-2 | ASSSRPAGGAYEQY
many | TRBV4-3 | ASSQLRTGPGNTIY
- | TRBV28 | ASSRLAGGPYEQY
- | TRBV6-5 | ASSYSSHQPQH
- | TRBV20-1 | SARELGYEQY
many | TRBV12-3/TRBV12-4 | ASSLFEGHEQY
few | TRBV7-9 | ASSPRVESYEQY
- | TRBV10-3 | AISGATSGGLNEQF
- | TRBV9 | ASSVGVGTEAF
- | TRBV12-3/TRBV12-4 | ASSLTGSSGADYT
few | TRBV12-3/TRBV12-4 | ASSFGRASYEQY
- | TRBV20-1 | IARVRQDSNQPQH
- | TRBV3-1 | ASSQDRGLEQY
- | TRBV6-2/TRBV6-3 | ASTLGGIGNQPQH
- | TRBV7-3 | ASSFLGTGAYNEQF
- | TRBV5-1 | ASSLQDSSTDMQY
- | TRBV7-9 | ASHRLMDEKLF
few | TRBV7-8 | ASSPSGVREDTYEQY
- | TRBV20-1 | SAPQRDNEKLF
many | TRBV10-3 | AITREGPYNEQF
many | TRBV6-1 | ASSQINNQPQH
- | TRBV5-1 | ASSLGPSEETQY